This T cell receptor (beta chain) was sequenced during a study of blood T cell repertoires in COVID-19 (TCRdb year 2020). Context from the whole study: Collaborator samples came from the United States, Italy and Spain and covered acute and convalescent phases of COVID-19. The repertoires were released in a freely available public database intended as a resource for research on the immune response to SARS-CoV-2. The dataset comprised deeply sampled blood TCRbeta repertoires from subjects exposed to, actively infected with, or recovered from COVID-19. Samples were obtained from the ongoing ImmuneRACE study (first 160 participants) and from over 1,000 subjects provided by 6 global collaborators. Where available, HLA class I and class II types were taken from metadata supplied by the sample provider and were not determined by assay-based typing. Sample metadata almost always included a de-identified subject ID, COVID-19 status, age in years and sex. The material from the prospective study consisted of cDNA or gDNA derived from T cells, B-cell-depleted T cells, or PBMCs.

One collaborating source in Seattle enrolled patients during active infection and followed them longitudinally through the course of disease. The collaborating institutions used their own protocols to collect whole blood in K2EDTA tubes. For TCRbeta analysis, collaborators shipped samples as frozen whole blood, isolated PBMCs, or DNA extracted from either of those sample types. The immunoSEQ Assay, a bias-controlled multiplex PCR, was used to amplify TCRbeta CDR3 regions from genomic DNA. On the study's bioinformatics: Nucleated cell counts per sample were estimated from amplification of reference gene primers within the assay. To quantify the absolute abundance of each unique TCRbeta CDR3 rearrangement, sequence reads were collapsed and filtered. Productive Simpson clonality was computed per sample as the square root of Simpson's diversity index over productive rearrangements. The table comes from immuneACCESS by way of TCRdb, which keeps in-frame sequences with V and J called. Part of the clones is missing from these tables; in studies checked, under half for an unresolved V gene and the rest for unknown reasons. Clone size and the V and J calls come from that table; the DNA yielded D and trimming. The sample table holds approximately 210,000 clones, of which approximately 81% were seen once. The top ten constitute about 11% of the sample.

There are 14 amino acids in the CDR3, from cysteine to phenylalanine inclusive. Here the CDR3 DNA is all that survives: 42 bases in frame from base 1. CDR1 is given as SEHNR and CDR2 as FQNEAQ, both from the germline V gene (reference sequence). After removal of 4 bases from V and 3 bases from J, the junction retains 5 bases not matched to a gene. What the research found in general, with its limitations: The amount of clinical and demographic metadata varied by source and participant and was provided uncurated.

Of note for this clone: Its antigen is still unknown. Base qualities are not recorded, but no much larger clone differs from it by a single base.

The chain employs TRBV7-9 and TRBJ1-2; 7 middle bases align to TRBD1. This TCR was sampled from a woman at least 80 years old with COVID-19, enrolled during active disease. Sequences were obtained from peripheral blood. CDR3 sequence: CASSSGQADYGYTF. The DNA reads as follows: TGTGCCAGCAGCTCAGGACAGGCGGACTATGGCTACACCTTC. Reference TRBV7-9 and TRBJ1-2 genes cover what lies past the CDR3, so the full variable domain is DTGVSQNPRHKITKRGQNVTFRCDPISEHNRLYWYRQTLGQGPEFLTYFQNEAQLEKSRLLSDRFSAERPKGSFSTLEIQRTEQGDSAMYLCASSSGQADYGYTFGSGTRLTVV.